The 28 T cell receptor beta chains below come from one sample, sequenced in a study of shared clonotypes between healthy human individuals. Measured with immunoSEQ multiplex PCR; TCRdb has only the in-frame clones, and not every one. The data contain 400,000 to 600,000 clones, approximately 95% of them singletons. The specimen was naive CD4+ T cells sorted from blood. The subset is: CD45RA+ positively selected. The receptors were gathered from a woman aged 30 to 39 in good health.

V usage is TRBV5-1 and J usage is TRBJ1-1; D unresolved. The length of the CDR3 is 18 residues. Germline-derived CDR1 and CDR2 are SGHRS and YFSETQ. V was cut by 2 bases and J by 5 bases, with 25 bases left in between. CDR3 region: CASSFRLSSLGKKTEAFF. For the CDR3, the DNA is TGCGCCAGCAGCTTCCGTCTGTCATCATTAGGTAAAAAGACTGAAGCTTTCTTT.

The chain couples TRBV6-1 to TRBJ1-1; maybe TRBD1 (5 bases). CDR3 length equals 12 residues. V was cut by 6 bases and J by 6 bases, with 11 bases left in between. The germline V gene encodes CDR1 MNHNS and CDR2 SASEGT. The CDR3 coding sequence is TGTGCCAGCAGAGGACCGGGGGCTGAAGCTTTCTTT. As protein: CASRGPGAEAFF.

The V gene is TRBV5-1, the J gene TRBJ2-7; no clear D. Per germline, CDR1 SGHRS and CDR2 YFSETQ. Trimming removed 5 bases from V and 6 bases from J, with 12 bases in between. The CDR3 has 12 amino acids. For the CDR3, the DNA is TGCGCCAGCAGACCAACCTACGGCGAGCAGTACTTC. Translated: CASRPTYGEQYF.

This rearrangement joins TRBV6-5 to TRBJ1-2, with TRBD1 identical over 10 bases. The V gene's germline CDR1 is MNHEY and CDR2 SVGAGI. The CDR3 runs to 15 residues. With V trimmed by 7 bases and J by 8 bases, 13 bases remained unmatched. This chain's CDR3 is CASTASRDRGGGYTF. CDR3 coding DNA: TGTGCCAGCACCGCTTCCCGGGACAGGGGTGGAGGCTACACCTTC.

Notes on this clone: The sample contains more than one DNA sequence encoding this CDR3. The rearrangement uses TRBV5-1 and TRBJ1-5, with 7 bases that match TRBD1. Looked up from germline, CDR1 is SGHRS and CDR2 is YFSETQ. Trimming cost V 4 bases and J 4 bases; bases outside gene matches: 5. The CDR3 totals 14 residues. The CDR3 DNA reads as TGCGCCAGCAGCCCCGGGACAGAGAATCAGCCCCAGCATTTT. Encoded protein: CASSPGTENQPQHF. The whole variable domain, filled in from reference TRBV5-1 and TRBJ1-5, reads KAGVTQTPRYLIKTRGQQVTLSCSPISGHRSVSWYQQTPGQGLQFLFEYFSETQRNKGNFPGRFSGRQFSNSRSEMNVSTLELGDSALYLCASSPGTENQPQHFGDGTRLSIL.

The DNA of the CDR3 is TGTGCCAGTAGTATTCAAGGACAGAACTATGGCTACACCTTC. Translated: CASSIQGQNYGYTF. The chain carries TRBV19 and TRBJ1-2, with D possibly TRBD1 on 6 matching bases. Per the germline V gene, CDR1 is LNHDA and CDR2 is SQIVND (reference sequence). CDR3 length: 14 residues. V was clipped by 3 bases and J by 2 bases, with 10 bases between them. The full variable domain, with the rest looked up from reference TRBV19 and TRBJ1-2, is DGGITQSPKYLFRKEGQNVTLSCEQNLNHDAMYWYRQDPGQGLRLIYYSQIVNDFQKGDIAEGYSVSREKKESFPLTVTSAQKNPTAFYLCASSIQGQNYGYTFGSGTRLTVV.

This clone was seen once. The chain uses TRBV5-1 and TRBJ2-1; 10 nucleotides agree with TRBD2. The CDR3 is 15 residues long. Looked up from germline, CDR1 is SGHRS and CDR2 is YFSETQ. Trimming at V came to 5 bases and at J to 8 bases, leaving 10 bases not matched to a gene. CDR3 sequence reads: CASRSSSGSWDEQFF. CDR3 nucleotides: TGCGCCAGCAGATCCTCTAGCGGGAGTTGGGATGAGCAGTTCTTC.

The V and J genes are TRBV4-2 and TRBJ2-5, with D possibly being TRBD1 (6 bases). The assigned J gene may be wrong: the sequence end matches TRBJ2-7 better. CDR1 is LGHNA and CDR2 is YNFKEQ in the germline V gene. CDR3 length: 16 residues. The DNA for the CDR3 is TGTGCCAGCAGCCAAGATCCAGGACAGAAAACTTACGAGCAGTACTTC. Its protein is CASSQDPGQKTYEQYF.

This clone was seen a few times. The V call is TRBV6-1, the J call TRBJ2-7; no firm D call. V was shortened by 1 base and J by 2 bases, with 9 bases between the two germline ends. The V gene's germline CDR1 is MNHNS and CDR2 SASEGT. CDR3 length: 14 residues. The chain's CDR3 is CASSEGGPTYEQYF. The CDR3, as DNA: TGTGCCAGCAGTGAAGGCGGCCCGACCTACGAGCAGTACTTC.

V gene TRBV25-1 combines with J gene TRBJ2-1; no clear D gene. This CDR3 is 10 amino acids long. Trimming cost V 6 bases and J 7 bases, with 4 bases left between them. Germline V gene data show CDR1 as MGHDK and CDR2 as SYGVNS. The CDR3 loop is CASSQNEQFF. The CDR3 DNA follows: TGTGCCAGCAGCCAAAATGAGCAGTTCTTC.

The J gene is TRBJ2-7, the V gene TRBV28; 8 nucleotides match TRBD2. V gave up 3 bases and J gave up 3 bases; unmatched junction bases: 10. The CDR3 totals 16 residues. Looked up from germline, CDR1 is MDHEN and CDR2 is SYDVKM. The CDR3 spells CASSLNVREVNYEQYF. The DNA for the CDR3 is TGTGCCAGCAGTTTGAACGTGCGGGAGGTAAACTACGAGCAGTACTTC.

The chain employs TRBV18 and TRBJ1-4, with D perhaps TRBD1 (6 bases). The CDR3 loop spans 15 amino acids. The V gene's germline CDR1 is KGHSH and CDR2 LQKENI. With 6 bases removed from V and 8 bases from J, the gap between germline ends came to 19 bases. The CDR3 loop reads CASSRVGTQDEKLFF. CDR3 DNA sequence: TGTGCCAGCTCCCGAGTAGGGACACAGGACGAAAAACTGTTTTTT.

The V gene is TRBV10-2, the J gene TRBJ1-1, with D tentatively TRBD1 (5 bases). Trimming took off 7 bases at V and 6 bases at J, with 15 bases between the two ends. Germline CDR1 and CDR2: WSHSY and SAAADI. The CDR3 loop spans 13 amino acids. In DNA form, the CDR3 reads TGCGCCAGCATCGAGAGGGACGACGCTGAAGCTTTCTTT. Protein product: CASIERDDAEAFF.

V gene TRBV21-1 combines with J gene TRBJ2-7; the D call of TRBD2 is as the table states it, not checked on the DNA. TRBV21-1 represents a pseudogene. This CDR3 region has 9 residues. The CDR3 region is CASSNRRLF. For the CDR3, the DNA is TGTGCCAGCAGCAATCGGAGACTCTTC.

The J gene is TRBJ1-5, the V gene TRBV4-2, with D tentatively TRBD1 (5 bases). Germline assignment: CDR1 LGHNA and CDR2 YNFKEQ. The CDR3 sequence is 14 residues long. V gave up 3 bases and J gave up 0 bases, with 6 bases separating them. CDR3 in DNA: TGTGCCAGCAGCCAGACAGATAGCAATCAGCCCCAGCATTTT. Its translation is CASSQTDSNQPQHF.

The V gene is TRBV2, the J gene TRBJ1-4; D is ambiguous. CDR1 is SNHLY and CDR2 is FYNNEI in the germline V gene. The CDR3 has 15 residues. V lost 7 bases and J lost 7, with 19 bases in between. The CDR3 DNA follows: TGTGCCAGCACAATCGACCCTAAGGCCAGTGAAAAACTGTTTTTT. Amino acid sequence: CASTIDPKASEKLFF.

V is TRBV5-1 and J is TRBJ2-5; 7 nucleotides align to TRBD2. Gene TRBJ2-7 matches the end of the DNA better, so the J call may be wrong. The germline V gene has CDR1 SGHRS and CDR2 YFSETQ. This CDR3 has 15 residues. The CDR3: CASSLTAGATYEQYF. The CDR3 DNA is TGCGCCAGCAGCTTGACGGCGGGAGCCACTTACGAGCAGTACTTC.

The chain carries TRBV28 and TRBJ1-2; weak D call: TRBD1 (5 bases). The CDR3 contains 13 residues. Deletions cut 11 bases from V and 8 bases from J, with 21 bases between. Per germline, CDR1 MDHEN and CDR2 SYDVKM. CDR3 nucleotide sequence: TGTGCCGTACCTGGGAGAAGTAGGGGAGGCTACACCTTC. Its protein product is CAVPGRSRGGYTF.

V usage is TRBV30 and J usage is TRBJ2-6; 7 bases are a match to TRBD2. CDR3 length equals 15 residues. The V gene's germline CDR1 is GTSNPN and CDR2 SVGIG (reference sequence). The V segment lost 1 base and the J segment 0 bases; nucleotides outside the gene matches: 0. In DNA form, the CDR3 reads TGTGCCTGGAGTGGCGGGGGCTCTGGGGCCAACGTCCTGACTTTC. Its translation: CAWSGGGSGANVLTF.

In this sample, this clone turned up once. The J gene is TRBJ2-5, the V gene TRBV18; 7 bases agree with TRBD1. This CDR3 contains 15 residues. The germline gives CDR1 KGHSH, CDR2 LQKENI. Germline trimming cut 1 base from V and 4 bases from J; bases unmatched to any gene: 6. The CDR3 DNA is TGTGCCAGCTCACCACTTGGGGACAGTAGAGAGACCCAGTACTTC. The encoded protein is CASSPLGDSRETQYF.

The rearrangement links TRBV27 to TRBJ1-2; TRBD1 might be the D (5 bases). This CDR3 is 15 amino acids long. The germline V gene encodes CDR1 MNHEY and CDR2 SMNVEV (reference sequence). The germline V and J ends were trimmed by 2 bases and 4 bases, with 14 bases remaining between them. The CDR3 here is CASSLQGRFGYGYTF. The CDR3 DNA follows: TGTGCCAGCAGTTTACAGGGACGATTCGGCTATGGCTACACCTTC.

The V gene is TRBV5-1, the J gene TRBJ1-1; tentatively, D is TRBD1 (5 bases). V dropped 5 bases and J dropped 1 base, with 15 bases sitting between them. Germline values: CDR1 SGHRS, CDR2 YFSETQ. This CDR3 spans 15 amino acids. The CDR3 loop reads CASSRPRDGNTEAFF. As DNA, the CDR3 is TGCGCCAGCAGTCGACCGCGGGACGGGAACACTGAAGCTTTCTTT.

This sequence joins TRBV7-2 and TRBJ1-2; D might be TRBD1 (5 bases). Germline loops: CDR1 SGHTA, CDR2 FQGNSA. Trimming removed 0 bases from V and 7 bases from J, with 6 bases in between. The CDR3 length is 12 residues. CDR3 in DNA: TGTGCCAGCAGCTTAGCAGGGACTGGCTACACCTTC. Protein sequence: CASSLAGTGYTF.

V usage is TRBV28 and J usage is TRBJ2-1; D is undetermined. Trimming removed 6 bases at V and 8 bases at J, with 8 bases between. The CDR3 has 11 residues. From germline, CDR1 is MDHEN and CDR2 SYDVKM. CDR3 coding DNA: TGTGCCAGCAGGTCAATCTATGAGCAGTTCTTC. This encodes CASRSIYEQFF.

CDR3 sequence: CASGGTAYTDTQYF. The CDR3 nucleotides read TGCGCCAGCGGTGGGACAGCATACACAGATACGCAGTATTTT. This chain connects TRBV5-1 to TRBJ2-3, with 7 bases lining up with TRBD1. Germline CDR1 SGHRS, CDR2 YFSETQ. Trimming cost V 7 bases and J 2 bases; bases outside gene matches: 7. The length of the CDR3 is 14 residues.

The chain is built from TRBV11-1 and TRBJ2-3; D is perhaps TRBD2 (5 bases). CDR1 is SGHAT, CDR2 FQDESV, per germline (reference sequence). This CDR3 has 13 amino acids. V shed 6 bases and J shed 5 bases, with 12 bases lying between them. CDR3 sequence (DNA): TGTGCCAGCAGTTCCCTCGGGGAAGATACGCAGTATTTT. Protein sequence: CASSSLGEDTQYF.

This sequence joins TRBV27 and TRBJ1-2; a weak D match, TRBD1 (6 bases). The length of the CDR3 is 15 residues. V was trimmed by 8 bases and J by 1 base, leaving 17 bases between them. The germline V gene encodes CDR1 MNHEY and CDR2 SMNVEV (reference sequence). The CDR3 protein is CASRRSGQINYGYTF. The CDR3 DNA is TGTGCCAGCCGGAGATCCGGACAGATTAACTATGGCTACACCTTC.

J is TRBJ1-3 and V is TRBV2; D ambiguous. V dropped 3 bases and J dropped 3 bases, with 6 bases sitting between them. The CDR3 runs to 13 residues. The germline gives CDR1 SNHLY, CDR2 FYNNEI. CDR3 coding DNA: TGTGCCAGCAGTGATCAGGTTGGAAACACCATATATTTT. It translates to CASSDQVGNTIYF.